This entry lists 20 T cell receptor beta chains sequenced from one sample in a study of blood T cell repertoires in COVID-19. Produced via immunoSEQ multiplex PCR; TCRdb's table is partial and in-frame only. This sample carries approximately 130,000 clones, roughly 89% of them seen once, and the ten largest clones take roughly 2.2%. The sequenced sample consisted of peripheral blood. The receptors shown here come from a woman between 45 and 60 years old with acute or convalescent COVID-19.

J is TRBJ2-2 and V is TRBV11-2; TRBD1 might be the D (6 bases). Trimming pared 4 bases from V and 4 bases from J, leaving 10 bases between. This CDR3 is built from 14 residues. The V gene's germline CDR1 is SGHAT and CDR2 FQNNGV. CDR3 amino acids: CASSSQGGTGELFF. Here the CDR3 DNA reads TGTGCCAGCAGCTCCCAAGGGGGCACCGGGGAGCTGTTTTTT.

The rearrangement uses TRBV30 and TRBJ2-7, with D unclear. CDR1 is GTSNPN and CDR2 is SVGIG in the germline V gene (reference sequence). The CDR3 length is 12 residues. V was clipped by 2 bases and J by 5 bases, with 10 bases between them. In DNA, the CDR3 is TGTGCCTGGAGTCTAATGTCGGACGAGCAGTACTTC. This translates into CAWSLMSDEQYF.

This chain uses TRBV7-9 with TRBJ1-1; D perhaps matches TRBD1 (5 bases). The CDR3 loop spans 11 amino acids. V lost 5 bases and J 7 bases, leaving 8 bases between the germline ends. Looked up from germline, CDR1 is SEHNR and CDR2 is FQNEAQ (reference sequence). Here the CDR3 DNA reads TGTGCCAGCAGCCCTACAGGTGAAGCTTTCTTT. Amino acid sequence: CASSPTGEAFF.

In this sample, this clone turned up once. The CDR3 nucleotides read TGTGCCAGCAGCTTAGTCGAACAAACTGAAGCTTTCTTT. This codes for CASSLVEQTEAFF. J is TRBJ1-1 and V is TRBV7-2; D is unclear. V lost 1 base, J lost 5 bases, and 8 bases lay in between. CDR3 length equals 13 residues. Germline V gene data show CDR1 as SGHTA and CDR2 as FQGNSA.

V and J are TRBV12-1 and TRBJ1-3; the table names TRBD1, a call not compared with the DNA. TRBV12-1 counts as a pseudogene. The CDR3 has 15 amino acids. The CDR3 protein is CASLTGVLSGNTIYF. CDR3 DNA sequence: TGTGCCAGCCTGACAGGGGTGCTCTCTGGAAACACCATATATTTT.

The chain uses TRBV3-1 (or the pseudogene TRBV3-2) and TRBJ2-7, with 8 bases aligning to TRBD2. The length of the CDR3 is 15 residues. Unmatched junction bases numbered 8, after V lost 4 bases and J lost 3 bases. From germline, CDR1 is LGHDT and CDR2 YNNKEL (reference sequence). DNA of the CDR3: TGTGCCAGCAGCCTGCTAGCGGGCCGTTACTACGAGCAGTACTTC. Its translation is CASSLLAGRYYEQYF.

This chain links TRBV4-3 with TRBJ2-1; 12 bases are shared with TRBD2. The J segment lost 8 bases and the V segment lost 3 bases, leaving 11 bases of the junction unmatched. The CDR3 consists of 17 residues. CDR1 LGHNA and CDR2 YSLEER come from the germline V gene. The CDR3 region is CASSQEPRLAGVHEQFF. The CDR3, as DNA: TGCGCCAGCAGCCAGGAGCCCCGACTAGCGGGAGTTCATGAGCAGTTCTTC.

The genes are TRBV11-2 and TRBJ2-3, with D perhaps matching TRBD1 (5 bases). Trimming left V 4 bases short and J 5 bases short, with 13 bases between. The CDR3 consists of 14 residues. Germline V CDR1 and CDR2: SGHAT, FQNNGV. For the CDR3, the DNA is TGTGCCAGCAGCTCAGGGCAGGGTATAGATACGCAGTATTTT. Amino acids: CASSSGQGIDTQYF.

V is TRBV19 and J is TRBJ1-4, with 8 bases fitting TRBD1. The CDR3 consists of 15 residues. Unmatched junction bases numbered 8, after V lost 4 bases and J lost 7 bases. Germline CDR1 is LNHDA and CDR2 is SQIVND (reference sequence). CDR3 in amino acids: CASSTRTGQVEKLFF. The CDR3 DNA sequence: TGTGCCAGTAGTACCCGGACAGGGCAAGTTGAAAAACTGTTTTTT.

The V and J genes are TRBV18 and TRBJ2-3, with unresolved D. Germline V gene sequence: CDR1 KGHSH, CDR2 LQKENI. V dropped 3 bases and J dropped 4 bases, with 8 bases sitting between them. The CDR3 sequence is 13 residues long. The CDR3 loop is CASSPEDSDTQYF. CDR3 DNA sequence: TGTGCCAGCTCACCCGAAGACTCAGATACGCAGTATTTT.

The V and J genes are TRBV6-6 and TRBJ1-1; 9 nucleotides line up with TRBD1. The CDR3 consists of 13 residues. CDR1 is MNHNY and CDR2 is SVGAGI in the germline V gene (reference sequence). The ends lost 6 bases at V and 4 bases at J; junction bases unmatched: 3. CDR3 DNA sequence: TGTGCCAGCAGCGACAGGGGGATCACTGAAGCTTTCTTT. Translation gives CASSDRGITEAFF.

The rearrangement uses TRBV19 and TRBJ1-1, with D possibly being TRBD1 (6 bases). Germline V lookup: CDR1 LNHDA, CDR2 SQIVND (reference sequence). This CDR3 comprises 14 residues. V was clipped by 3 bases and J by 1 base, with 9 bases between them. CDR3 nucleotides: TGTGCCAGTAGTATTAGGACAGCGAACACTGAAGCTTTCTTT. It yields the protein CASSIRTANTEAFF.

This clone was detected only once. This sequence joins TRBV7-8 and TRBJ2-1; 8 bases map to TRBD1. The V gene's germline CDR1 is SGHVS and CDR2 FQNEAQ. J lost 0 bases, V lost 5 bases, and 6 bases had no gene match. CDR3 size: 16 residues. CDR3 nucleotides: TGTGCCAGCAGCACCCGGACAGGGATCTCCTACAATGAGCAGTTCTTC. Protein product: CASSTRTGISYNEQFF.

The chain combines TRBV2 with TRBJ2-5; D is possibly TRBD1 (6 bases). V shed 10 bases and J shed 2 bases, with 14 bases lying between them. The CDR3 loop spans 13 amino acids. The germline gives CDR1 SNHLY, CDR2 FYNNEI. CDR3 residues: CATLWDIQETQYF. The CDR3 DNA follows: TGTGCCACCCTATGGGACATTCAAGAGACCCAGTACTTC. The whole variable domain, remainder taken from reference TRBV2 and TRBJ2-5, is EPEVTQTPSHQVTQMGQEVILRCVPISNHLYFYWYRQILGQKVEFLVSFYNNEISEKSEIFDDQFSVERPDGSNFTLKIRSTKLEDSAMYFCATLWDIQETQYFGPGTRLLVL.

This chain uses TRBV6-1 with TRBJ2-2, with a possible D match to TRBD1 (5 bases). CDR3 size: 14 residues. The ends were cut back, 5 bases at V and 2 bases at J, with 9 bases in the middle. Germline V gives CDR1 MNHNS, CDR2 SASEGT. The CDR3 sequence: CASSFQGNTGELFF. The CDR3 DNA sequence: TGTGCCAGCAGTTTCCAGGGAAACACCGGGGAGCTGTTTTTT.

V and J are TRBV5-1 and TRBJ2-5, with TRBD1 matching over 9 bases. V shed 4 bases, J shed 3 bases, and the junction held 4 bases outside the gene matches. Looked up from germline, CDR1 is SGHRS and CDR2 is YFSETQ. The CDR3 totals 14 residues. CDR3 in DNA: TGCGCCAGCAGCGGGGACAGGGTAAAAGAGACCCAGTACTTC. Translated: CASSGDRVKETQYF.

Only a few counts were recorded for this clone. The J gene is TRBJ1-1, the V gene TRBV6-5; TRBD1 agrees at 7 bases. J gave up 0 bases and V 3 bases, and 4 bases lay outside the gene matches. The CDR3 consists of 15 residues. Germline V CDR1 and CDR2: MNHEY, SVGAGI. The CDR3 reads CASSYRGTVNTEAFF. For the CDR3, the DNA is TGTGCCAGCAGTTATAGGGGGACAGTGAACACTGAAGCTTTCTTT.

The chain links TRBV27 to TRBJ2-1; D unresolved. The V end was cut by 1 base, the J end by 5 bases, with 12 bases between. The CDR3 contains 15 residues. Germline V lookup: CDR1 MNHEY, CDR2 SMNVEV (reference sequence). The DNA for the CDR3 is TGTGCCAGCAGTTTATTAACCAGCGACCACAATGAGCAGTTCTTC. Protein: CASSLLTSDHNEQFF.

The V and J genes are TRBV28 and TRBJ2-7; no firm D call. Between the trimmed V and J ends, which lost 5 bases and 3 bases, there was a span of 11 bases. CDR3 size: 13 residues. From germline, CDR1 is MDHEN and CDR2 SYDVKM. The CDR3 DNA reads TGTGCCAGCAGTCTCGTTAACATCTACGAGCAGTACTTC. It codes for CASSLVNIYEQYF.

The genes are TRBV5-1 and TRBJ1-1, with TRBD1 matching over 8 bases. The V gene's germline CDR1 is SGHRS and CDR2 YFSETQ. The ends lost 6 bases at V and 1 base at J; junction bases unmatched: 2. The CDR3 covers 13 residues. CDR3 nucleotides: TGCGCCAGCACAGACAGGGGGAACACTGAAGCTTTCTTT. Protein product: CASTDRGNTEAFF.